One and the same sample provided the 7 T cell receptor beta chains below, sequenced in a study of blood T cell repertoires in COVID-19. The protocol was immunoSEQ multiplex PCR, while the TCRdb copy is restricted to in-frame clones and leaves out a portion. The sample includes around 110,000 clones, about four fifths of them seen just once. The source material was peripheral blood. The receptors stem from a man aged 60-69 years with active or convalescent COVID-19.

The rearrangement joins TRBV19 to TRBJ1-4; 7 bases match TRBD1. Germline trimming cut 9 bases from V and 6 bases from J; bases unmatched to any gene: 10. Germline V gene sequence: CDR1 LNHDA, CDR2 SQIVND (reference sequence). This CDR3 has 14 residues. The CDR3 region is CASQTGTVYEKLFF. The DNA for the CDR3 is TGTGCCAGCCAAACCGGGACAGTCTATGAAAAACTGTTTTTT.

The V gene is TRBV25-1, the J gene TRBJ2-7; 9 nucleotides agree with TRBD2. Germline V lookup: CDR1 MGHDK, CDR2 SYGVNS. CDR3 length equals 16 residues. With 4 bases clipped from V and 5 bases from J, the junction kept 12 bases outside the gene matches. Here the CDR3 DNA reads TGTGCCAGCAGTGCGAATTGGGAATTAGCGGGAGACGAGCAGTACTTC. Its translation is CASSANWELAGDEQYF.

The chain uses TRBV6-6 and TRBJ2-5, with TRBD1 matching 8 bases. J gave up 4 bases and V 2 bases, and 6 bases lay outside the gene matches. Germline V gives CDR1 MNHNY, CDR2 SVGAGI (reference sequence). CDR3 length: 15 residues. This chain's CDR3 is CASSYDRGRGETQYF. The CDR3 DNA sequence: TGTGCCAGCAGTTACGACAGGGGCAGGGGAGAGACCCAGTACTTC.

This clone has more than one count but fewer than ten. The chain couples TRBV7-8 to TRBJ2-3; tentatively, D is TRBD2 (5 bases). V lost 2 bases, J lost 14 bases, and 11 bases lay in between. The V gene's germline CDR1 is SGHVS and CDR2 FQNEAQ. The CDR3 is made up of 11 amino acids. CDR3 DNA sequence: TGTGCCAGCAGCTTACTAGGACTTGCGTATTTT. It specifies CASSLLGLAYF.

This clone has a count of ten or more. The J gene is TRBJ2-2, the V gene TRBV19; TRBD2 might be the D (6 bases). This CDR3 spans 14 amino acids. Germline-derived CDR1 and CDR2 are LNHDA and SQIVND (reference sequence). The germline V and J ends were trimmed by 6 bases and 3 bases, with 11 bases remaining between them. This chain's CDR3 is CASREGQYTGELFF. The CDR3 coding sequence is TGTGCCAGTAGGGAGGGTCAGTACACCGGGGAGCTGTTTTTT.

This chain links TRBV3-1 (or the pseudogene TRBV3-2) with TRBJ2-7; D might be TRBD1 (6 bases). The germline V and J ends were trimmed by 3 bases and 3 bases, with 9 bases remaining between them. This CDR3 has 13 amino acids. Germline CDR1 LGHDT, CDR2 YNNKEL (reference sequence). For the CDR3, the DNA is TGTGCCAGCAGCCACCGACAGGTCTACGAGCAGTACTTC. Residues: CASSHRQVYEQYF.

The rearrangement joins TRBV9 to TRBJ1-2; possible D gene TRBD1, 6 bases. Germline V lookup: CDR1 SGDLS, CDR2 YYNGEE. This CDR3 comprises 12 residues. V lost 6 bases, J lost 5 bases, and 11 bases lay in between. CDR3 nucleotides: TGTGCCAGCAATGCAGGGGAATATGGCTACACCTTC. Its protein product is CASNAGEYGYTF.